A selection of T cell receptor beta chains follows, all from one sample in a study of blood T cell repertoires in COVID-19. Clones were read by immunoSEQ multiplex PCR, and TCRdb kept only the in-frame ones, dropping some. The table lists some 31,000 clones, 90% of them singletons. The sequenced sample consisted of peripheral blood. These receptors all stem from a human donor in a cohort sampled during active COVID-19. The CDR3 runs from the conserved cysteine through the conserved F or W.

cdr3_length v_call cdr3_aa
13 TRBV30 CAWSPLLNYGYTF
14 TRBV6-2/TRBV6-3 CASSYARDTNIQYF
18 TRBV19 CASSPGWLAGGEYNEQFF
16 TRBV5-4 CASSPTGKGTGNEQFF
14 TRBV27 CASSTRTGNYEQYF
15 TRBV5-1 CASSDSREVIQPQHF
15 TRBV5-8 CASSAPGQGFYGYTF
16 TRBV5-6 CASSQGTGRVNTEAFF
19 TRBV4-3 CASSHNHPGQMLITDTQYF
14 TRBV7-9 CASSIGHSKETQYF
14 TRBV3-1/TRBV3-2 CASSQGDRRTEAFF
16 TRBV6-5 CASSYPRTSGRNEQYF
14 TRBV7-9 CASSLGGLGNEQFF
14 TRBV30 CAWSPGTATYGYTF
13 TRBV6-5 CASKQEGSLAQYF
15 TRBV20-1 CSAGGGRENTDTQYF
17 TRBV28 CASSPPGLASLGYEQYF
16 TRBV6-6 CASSPPGQVGGTEAFF
14 TRBV20-1 CSASSGPDTGELFF
14 TRBV9 CASSAPGTGNGYTF
11 TRBV27 CASSLGGKAFF
12 TRBV6-5 CASTSDQETQYF
17 TRBV5-6 CASSLLVGREAENEQYF
15 TRBV10-1 CASSRDRAVGNTIYF
16 TRBV27 CASSLGTSGTTYEQYF
17 TRBV18 CASSPPPTPAVAYGYTF
19 TRBV5-6 CASSLKPGLAGVWTGELFF
12 TRBV5-1 CARISGRAMRYF
15 TRBV15 CATSRGGQGRAEAFF
15 TRBV27 CASSSTGGWGDTQYF
17 TRBV3-1/TRBV3-2 CASSQEGPRRPTDTQYF
16 TRBV11-2 CASSTYGRGLADTQYF
13 TRBV18 CASSMTGNTEAFF
15 TRBV3-1/TRBV3-2 CASSQDWGGGSEQYF
14 TRBV7-2 CASSPRQGNTEAFF
15 TRBV5-1 CASSTGTGRTGELFF
15 TRBV7-3 CASSLGTSGGDEQFF
17 TRBV5-4 CASTEGLAEPSTDTQYF
17 TRBV7-8 CASSLGGVRAGVSEQYF
12 TRBV5-6 CASSGDSEKLFF
12 TRBV7-9 CASSLGRDEAFF
13 TRBV7-3 CASSLVGGGEQYF
17 TRBV21-1 CASSKARREGSYNEQFF
16 TRBV30 CAWSPPQGLPHYEQYF
12 TRBV9 CASSVRDSPLHF
17 TRBV9 CASSPSRTAGIYNEQFF
13 TRBV28 CASRSQGYGEAFF
14 TRBV2 CASLGQENTGELFF
17 TRBV7-9 CASSLAGQGSSRTEAFF